This TCR beta chain emerged from a study of Ad26.COV2.S vaccination and SARS-CoV-2 variants (dated by TCRdb to the early 2020s). Some background on the complete study: Donors in the vaccine arm were drawn from COV1001, a phase I-IIa trial of Ad26.COV2.S in healthy adults that was multicentre, randomized, double-blind and placebo-controlled. Throughout the experiments and outcome assessment, investigators stayed blinded to trial group allocation. Ad26.COV2.S was administered intramuscularly at 5 x 10^10 or 1 x 10^11 viral particles, either as a single shot or as two shots given 56 days apart. Trial participants were randomized into five groups of five: low-dose or high-dose Ad26.COV2.S given once or twice, or placebo on both occasions. The specificity and breadth of SARS-CoV-2-reactive T cell receptors after Ad26.COV2.S vaccination were assessed by TCRbeta repertoire sequencing. The TCR-sequenced set comprised around 30 samples: around 20 Ad26.COV2.S vaccine recipients, 5 placebo recipients and 8 SARS-CoV-2 convalescent individuals.

Results and caveats for the whole study, not just this receptor: Substantial breadth of spike-specific CD8+ and CD4+ T cell responses was reported after vaccination. Non-spike TCR breadth was comparable between vaccine and placebo recipients, consistent with the vaccine containing only spike. Comparing responses between vaccine doses or regimens was not something the study was powered to do. Ad26.COV2.S recipients had higher spike-specific TCR breadth than placebo recipients (P = 0.0014). The authors noted that total T cell responses may have been underestimated by the TCR breadth and depth analyses.

CDR1 MNHEY and CDR2 SVGAGI are derived from the germline V gene. V drops 8 bases and J drops 6 bases, leaving 16 bases in between. The CDR3 sequence holds 14 residues, the cysteine and phenylalanine included. Just the 42-base CDR3 DNA is kept, in frame starting at base 1. The treatment or condition label here, explained by the study, means: 19 received Ad26.COV2.S at low or high dose, single or two shots; 5 received placebo; per-sample allocation not given. For vaccine and placebo recipients, repertoires were sequenced using samples collected on day 63 after the first injection. In Cohort 1b, 20 to 25 adults aged 18-55 years were enrolled at a single site in Boston, USA, between 29 July and 7 August 2020. Ad26.COV2.S consisted of a replication-incompetent adenovirus type 26 vector by which a prefusion-stabilized SARS-CoV-2 spike protein from the original Wuhan strain was expressed. Concerning this clone itself: The specificity of this receptor is unknown. No base quality information exists; no much larger clone differs at one position.

The immunoSEQ Assay was the method used to sequence TCRbeta CDR3 regions. After extraction, genomic DNA underwent amplification by bias-controlled multiplex PCR, followed by high-throughput sequencing. The authors processed their data as follows. To quantify the absolute abundance of every unique TCRbeta CDR3 region, sequences were collapsed and filtered. T cell fraction was estimated by normalizing TCRbeta template counts to usable DNA, with usable DNA measured through amplification of reference genes found in all nucleated cells. Repertoire TCRs were annotated as SARS-CoV-2-specific when V gene, CDR3 amino acid sequence and J gene were exactly matched to a known reactive TCR set. The reference SARS-CoV-2 TCR set was derived from MIRA and filtered for enrichment in COVID-19-positive ImmuneCODE repertoires, a step that removed public or cross-reactive TCRs. Using the MIRA antigens, annotated TCRs were further analysed by specific ORF or by position within an ORF. Depth was the summed frequency of annotated unique rearrangements, while breadth was defined as annotated unique rearrangements over total unique productive rearrangements. Two-sided Wilcoxon rank-sum tests were used to compare TCR breadth between groups. The table was pulled from immuneACCESS by TCRdb, which kept in-frame rearrangements only. Such tables lose some clones; where checked, under half of the loss comes from unresolved V genes, and the rest has no known cause. V and J calls and clone size are given by that table; D and trimming were obtained from the DNA. In this sample the table shows about 350,000 clones, around 88% of which occur a single time. The ten largest account for roughly a tenth of the sample.

The receptor was isolated from a person between 18 and 65 years old who received the Ad26.COV2.S COVID-19 vaccine or a placebo. The chain joins TRBV6-5 to TRBJ2-2, with a tentative D call of TRBD1 or TRBD2, each matching 5 bases. The sample was peripheral blood, taken in a trial of Ad26.COV2.S vaccine versus placebo. The bases read TGTGCCAGCGGCCGGGACCGGGGCTCCGGGGAGCTGTTTTTT. This gives the protein CASGRDRGSGELFF.